One sample yielded the 18 T cell receptor beta chains listed below, sequenced in a study of CD8 T cells in ankylosing spondylitis. Overall study results and limits: Within ankylosing spondylitis blood, a TCR beta motif made up of roughly eight highly homologous variants appeared to be characteristic.

TCRdb re-derived calls from the 5' RACE reads in MiXCR, one entry per CDR3 protein. This sample has around 490,000 distinct CDR3 sequences; 5.3% occur once, and the top ten carry 3% to 4%. No antigens are known for them. Input material: blood, either unsorted or a sorted T cell fraction (not recorded which). Receptors originate from a male donor with ankylosing spondylitis.

This clonotype was detected ten times or more. This rearrangement joins TRBV20-1 to TRBJ1-1; 10 bases fit TRBD1. Germline V gene sequence: CDR1 DFQATT, CDR2 SNEGSKA (reference sequence). There are 14 residues in the CDR3. Trimming took 5 bases from V and 6 from J; bases not matched to a gene: 9. The CDR3 sequence: CSAPIPGQGSEAFF. The CDR3 DNA is TGCAGTGCTCCCATCCCGGGACAGGGGTCTGAAGCTTTCTTT.

This clonotype was seen repeatedly, ten times or more. The chain is built from TRBV20-1 and TRBJ2-7, with a tentative D call TRBD1 (5 bases). Germline CDR1 reads DFQATT; CDR2 reads SNEGSKA (reference sequence). This CDR3 has 14 amino acids. V was cut by 0 bases and J by 3 bases, with 12 bases left in between. Written as DNA, the CDR3 is TGCAGTGCTAGAGATTTTGACAGCTACTACGAGCAGTACTTC. The encoded protein is CSARDFDSYYEQYF.

There are a few counts of this clonotype. This rearrangement joins TRBV5-5 to TRBJ2-1, with TRBD2 matching over 10 bases. Germline CDR1 reads SGHKS; CDR2 reads YYEKEE (reference sequence). Trimming removed 5 bases from V and 7 bases from J; junction bases left unmatched: 9. The CDR3 extends over 15 amino acids. CDR3 loop: CASRALAGAENEQFF. The CDR3 DNA follows: TGTGCCAGCAGGGCTCTAGCGGGAGCTGAAAATGAGCAGTTCTTC.

In its sample, this clonotype was seen many times. The V call is TRBV5-6, the J call TRBJ1-6; D is uncertain. This CDR3 is 17 amino acids long. CDR1 SGHDT and CDR2 YYEEEE come from the germline V gene. V lost 2 bases to trimming and J lost 5 bases, with 17 bases between them. The chain's CDR3 is CASSLEHIGYDNSPLHF. The CDR3 DNA reads TGTGCCAGCAGCTTAGAGCATATCGGCTATGATAATTCACCCCTCCACTTT.

The chain joins TRBV18 to TRBJ2-5; 10 bases line up with TRBD2. Germline V lookup: CDR1 KGHSH, CDR2 LQKENI. The ends lost 6 bases at V and 5 bases at J; junction bases unmatched: 9. This CDR3 is 15 amino acids long. The CDR3 sequence is CASSTSGRAMETQYF. CDR3 coding DNA: TGTGCCAGCTCCACAAGCGGGAGGGCCATGGAGACCCAGTACTTC. Complete variable domain (other parts from reference TRBV18 and TRBJ2-5): NAGVMQNPRHLVRRRGQEARLRCSPMKGHSHVYWYRQLPEEGLKFMVYLQKENIIDESGMPKERFSAEFPKEGPSILRIQQVVRGDSAAYFCASSTSGRAMETQYFGPGTRLLVL.

Ten or more counts support this clonotype. The chain has TRBV5-1 and TRBJ2-7; D is unclear. The V gene lost 4 bases and the J gene lost 0 bases, with 20 bases spanning the gap. The CDR3 sequence is 17 residues long. The germline gives CDR1 SGHRS, CDR2 YFSETQ. The CDR3 nucleotides are TGCGCCAGCAGCCACGGCGTAACGGGCAAATTCTCCTACGAGCAGTACTTC. Translation gives CASSHGVTGKFSYEQYF.

This clonotype was counted only a few times. The rearrangement joins TRBV25-1 to TRBJ2-7, with D perhaps assigned TRBD1 or TRBD2 (6 bases each). Per germline, CDR1 MGHDK and CDR2 SYGVNS. The CDR3 is 14 amino acids. With 4 bases removed from V and 5 bases from J, the gap between germline ends came to 15 bases. The CDR3 sequence is CASSAQGLPNEQYF. CDR3 in DNA: TGTGCCAGCAGTGCACAGGGACTTCCCAACGAGCAGTACTTC.

This clonotype was seen repeatedly, ten times or more. The genes are TRBV20-1 and TRBJ2-2; D is unclear. From germline, CDR1 is DFQATT and CDR2 SNEGSKA (reference sequence). V was trimmed by 3 bases and J by 6 bases, leaving 5 bases between them. The length of the CDR3 is 11 residues. The CDR3 sequence: CSARTAGELFF. The CDR3, as DNA: TGCAGTGCTAGGACGGCCGGGGAGCTGTTTTTT.

This clonotype was seen many times. The J gene is TRBJ1-1, the V gene TRBV5-1, with D perhaps TRBD1 (5 bases). The CDR3 consists of 15 residues. Germline CDR1 and CDR2: SGHRS and YFSETQ. Deletions cut 2 bases from V and 1 base from J, with 12 bases between. The CDR3 loop is CASSLGVDENTEAFF. Here the CDR3 DNA reads TGCGCCAGCAGCTTAGGGGTTGACGAGAACACTGAAGCTTTCTTT.

This clonotype has ten or more counts. The chain employs TRBV4-2 and TRBJ1-4, with D possibly matching TRBD1 (6 bases). The CDR3 runs to 14 residues. Trimming cost V 5 bases and J 7 bases, with 14 bases left between them. Germline V gene sequence: CDR1 LGHNA, CDR2 YNFKEQ. The CDR3 coding sequence is TGTGCCAGCAGCAACAGGGACTTCCGTGAAAAACTGTTTTTT. Amino acids: CASSNRDFREKLFF.

This clonotype was picked up many times. This sequence joins TRBV7-8 and TRBJ1-6; possible D gene TRBD1, 5 bases. Germline CDR1 is SGHVS and CDR2 is FQNEAQ. V was cut by 5 bases and J by 9 bases, with 14 bases left in between. There are 14 residues in the CDR3. The CDR3: CASSVGWGISPLHF. The CDR3 DNA follows: TGTGCCAGCAGCGTAGGATGGGGGATTTCACCCCTCCACTTT.

This clonotype appeared many times. As DNA, the CDR3 is TGTGCCAGCAGCTTAACGGGCAGGAGCACTGAAGCTTTCTTT. This encodes CASSLTGRSTEAFF. The chain couples TRBV7-3 to TRBJ1-1, with D hard to call. Germline V gives CDR1 SGHTA, CDR2 FQGTGA. V gave up 0 bases and J gave up 4 bases, with 9 bases separating them. This CDR3 region has 14 residues.

This sequence joins TRBV5-1 and TRBJ2-3; D call uncertain. The length of the CDR3 is 14 residues. The V end lost 0 bases, the J end lost 2 bases, and 7 bases lay between the germline ends. Germline V gene sequence: CDR1 SGHRS, CDR2 YFSETQ. The CDR3 region is CASSLAMTTDTQYF. In nucleotides, the CDR3 is TGCGCCAGCAGCTTGGCGATGACCACAGATACGCAGTATTTT.

This clonotype has a handful of counts. This rearrangement joins TRBV4-1 to TRBJ2-7; D uncertain. Trimming took 2 bases from V and 5 from J, leaving 7 bases between them. The CDR3 sequence is 12 residues long. CDR1 is MGHRA and CDR2 is YSYEKL in the germline V gene. CDR3 in amino acids: CASSQRANEQYF. CDR3 nucleotides: TGCGCCAGCAGCCAACGCGCCAACGAGCAGTACTTC.

At least ten counts were recorded for this clonotype. The CDR3 loop reads CSAGKRGGLFYEQYF. As DNA, the CDR3 is TGCAGTGCTGGGAAGCGGGGGGGCCTCTTCTACGAGCAGTACTTC. This chain links TRBV20-1 with TRBJ2-7, with 10 bases lining up with TRBD2. CDR3 size: 15 residues. V lost 5 bases and J lost 3; bases outside the gene matches: 10. Germline V gene lookup returns CDR1 DFQATT and CDR2 SNEGSKA (reference sequence).

V is TRBV5-5 and J is TRBJ2-7, with TRBD1 matching 7 bases. The CDR3 is 15 amino acids. V trimming: 2 bases; J trimming: 0 bases; junction bases outside the gene matches: 5. The germline CDR1 and CDR2 sequences are SGHKS and YYEKEE (reference sequence). Here the CDR3 reads CASSFMGTDSYEQYF. The CDR3 DNA is TGTGCCAGCAGCTTCATGGGGACAGACTCCTACGAGCAGTACTTC.

This chain links TRBV20-1 with TRBJ1-5; D ambiguous. V gave up 3 bases and J gave up 2 bases, with 23 bases separating them. Germline V CDR1 and CDR2: DFQATT, SNEGSKA (reference sequence). The CDR3 loop spans 18 amino acids. The chain's CDR3 is CSASRRRSREWGNQPQHF. In nucleotides, the CDR3 is TGCAGTGCTAGCAGGCGTCGATCCCGCGAGTGGGGCAATCAGCCCCAGCATTTT.

The table lists this clonotype with many counts. The chain is built from TRBV18 and TRBJ2-1; TRBD2 aligns across 9 bases. The ends lost 6 bases at V and 10 bases at J; junction bases unmatched: 10. Germline assignment: CDR1 KGHSH and CDR2 LQKENI. CDR3 length: 14 amino acids. The chain's CDR3 is CASSLELAGREQFF. In DNA, the CDR3 is TGTGCCAGCTCCCTCGAACTAGCGGGTCGCGAGCAGTTCTTC.